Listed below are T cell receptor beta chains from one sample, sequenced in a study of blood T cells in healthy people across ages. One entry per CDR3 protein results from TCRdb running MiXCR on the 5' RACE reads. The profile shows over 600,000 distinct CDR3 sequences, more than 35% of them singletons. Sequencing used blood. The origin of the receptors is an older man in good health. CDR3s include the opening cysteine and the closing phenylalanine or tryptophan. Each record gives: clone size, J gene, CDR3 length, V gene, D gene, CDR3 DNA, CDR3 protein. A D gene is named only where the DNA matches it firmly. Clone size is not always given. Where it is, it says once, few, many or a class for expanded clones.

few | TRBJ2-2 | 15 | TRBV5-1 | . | TGCGCCAGCACGGAAGCGAGAGTTAACACCGGGGAGCTGTTTTTT | CASTEARVNTGELFF
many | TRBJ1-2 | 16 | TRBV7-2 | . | TGTGCCAGCAGCTTATCTTTTGCGGATACTAACTATGGCTACACCTTC | CASSLSFADTNYGYTF
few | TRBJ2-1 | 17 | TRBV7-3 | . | TGTGCCAGCAGCTTAAGGCCCCTGACGAGCTCCTACAATGAGCAGTTCTTC | CASSLRPLTSSYNEQFF
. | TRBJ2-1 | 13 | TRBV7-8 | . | TGTGCCAGCAGCTCGGGGACGGGCGGTGAGCAGTTCTTC | CASSSGTGGEQFF
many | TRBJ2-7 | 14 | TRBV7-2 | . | TGTGCCAGCAGCTTATCGGGGAGCTCCTACGAGCAGTACTTC | CASSLSGSSYEQYF
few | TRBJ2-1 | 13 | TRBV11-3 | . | TGTGCCAGCAGCTTAGATAGGACTGGTCGGCAGTTCTTC | CASSLDRTGRQFF
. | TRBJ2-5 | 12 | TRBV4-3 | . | TGCGCCAACCTAAAGGGGAAAGAGACCCAGTACTTC | CANLKGKETQYF
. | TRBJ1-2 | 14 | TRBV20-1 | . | TGCAGTGCTTTCGACAGTGTTACTAACCAGGGCTACACCTTC | CSAFDSVTNQGYTF
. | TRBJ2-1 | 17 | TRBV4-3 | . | TGCGCCAGCAGCCGGCGACTAGAACCGTTCTCCTACAATGAGCAGTTCTTC | CASSRRLEPFSYNEQFF
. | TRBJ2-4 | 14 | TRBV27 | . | TGTGCCAGCAGTACAGGGATGGCCAAAAACATTCAGTACTTC | CASSTGMAKNIQYF
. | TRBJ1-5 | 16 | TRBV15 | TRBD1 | TGTGCCACCAGCAGGACAGGGGCTCGATCAGTAAAGCCCCAGCATTTT | CATSRTGARSVKPQHF
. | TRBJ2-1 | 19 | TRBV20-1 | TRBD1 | TGCAGTGCTAGACCGACAGGGTTCGGAGCGGAGAGCTCCTACAATGAGCAGTTCTTC | CSARPTGFGAESSYNEQFF
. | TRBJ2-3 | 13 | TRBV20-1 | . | TGCAGTGCTAGAGACGGAGAGGGAGATACGCAGTATTTT | CSARDGEGDTQYF
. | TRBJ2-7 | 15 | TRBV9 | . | TGTGCCAGCAGCCCACTAAGGGACGGCACCTACGAGCAGTACTTC | CASSPLRDGTYEQYF
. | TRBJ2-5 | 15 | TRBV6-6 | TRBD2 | TGTGCCAGCAGCCCGGTGTCTAGCGGGCAAGAGACCCAGTACTTC | CASSPVSSGQETQYF
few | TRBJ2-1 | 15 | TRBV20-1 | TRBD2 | TGCAGTGCTACTGGACTAGCGGGAGGATTTGGTGAGCAGTTCTTC | CSATGLAGGFGEQFF
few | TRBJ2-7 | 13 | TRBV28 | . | TGTGCCAGCAGTCCCGGGATCGACTACGAGCAGTACTTC | CASSPGIDYEQYF
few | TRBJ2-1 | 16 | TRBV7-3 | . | TGTGCCAGCAGCTTAGATCCTGTCCAATTATACAATGAGCAGTTCTTC | CASSLDPVQLYNEQFF
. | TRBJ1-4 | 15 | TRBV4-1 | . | TGCGCCAGCAGCCAAGTTGATTCGGGGGGAGAAAAACTGTTTTTT | CASSQVDSGGEKLFF
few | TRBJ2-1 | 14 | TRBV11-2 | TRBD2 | TGTGCCAGCAGCTTAGCCGGGAGGGCCAATGAGCAGTTCTTC | CASSLAGRANEQFF
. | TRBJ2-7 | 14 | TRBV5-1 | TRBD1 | TGCGCCAGCAGCTTGGGACAGGGGTTCCACGAGCAGTACTTC | CASSLGQGFHEQYF
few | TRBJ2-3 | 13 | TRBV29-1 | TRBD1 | TGCAGCGTTGACTACAGGGGACCAGATACGCAGTATTTT | CSVDYRGPDTQYF
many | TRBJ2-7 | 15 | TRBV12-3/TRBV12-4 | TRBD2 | TGTGCCAGCAGTTTAAATAGCGGGAGGACCTACGAGCAGTACTTC | CASSLNSGRTYEQYF
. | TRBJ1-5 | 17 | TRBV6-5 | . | TGTGCCAGCAGTTACGTGGACAGAAATTCTAGCAATCAGCCCCAGCATTTT | CASSYVDRNSSNQPQHF
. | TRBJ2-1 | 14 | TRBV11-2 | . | TGTGCCAGCAGCTCTAGCAGATCCTACAATGAGCAGTTCTTC | CASSSSRSYNEQFF
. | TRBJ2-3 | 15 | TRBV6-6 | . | TGTGCCAGCAGTTACCCCGCGCGGGGCACAGATACGCAGTATTTT | CASSYPARGTDTQYF
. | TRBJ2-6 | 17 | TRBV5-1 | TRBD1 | TGCGCCAGCAGCCCAGGGGGACCCCTCTCTGGGGCCAACGTCCTGACTTTC | CASSPGGPLSGANVLTF
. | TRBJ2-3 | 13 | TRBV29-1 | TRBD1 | TGCAGCGTTGTTGGACAGGGAACAGATACGCAGTATTTT | CSVVGQGTDTQYF
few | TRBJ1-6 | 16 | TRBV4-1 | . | TGCGCCAGCAGCCAGCCTCCGGGACAAGGAAATTCACCCCTCCACTTT | CASSQPPGQGNSPLHF
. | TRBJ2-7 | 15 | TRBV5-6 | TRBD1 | TGTGCCAGCAGCTACCCAGGGGGCGGAGCCTACGAGCAGTACTTC | CASSYPGGGAYEQYF
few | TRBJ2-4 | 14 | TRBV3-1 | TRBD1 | TGTGCCAGCAGCCAAGAGGACAGGGGGAACATTCAGTACTTC | CASSQEDRGNIQYF
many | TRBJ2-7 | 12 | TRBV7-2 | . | TGTGCCAGCAGCTTGAGGGGGTTCGAGCAGTACTTC | CASSLRGFEQYF
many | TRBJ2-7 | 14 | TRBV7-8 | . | TGTGCCAGCAGCTTGGTCGGGACGGATTACGAGCAGTACTTC | CASSLVGTDYEQYF
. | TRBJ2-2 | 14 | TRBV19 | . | TGTGCCAGTAGTATACTCAGAAACACCGGGGAGCTGTTTTTT | CASSILRNTGELFF
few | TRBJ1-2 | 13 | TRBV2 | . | TGTGCCAGCAGTGCGGACACGTTCTATGGCTACACCTTC | CASSADTFYGYTF